A selection of T cell receptor beta chains follows, all from one sample in a study of cytomegalovirus exposure and HLA in healthy donors. Profiling relied on immunoSEQ multiplex PCR, and the TCRdb table lists in-frame clones only, not all of them. The sample carries 68,000 or so clones, roughly four fifths recorded once. Specimen: PBMCs. These receptors were taken from a human donor in good health. Both conserved end residues are part of each CDR3. A D gene is named only where the DNA matches it firmly. Size is omitted from some rows. Given values are once, few, many or a class for expanded clones.

TRBV18	TRBD1	NA	TRBJ2-1	TGTGCCAGCTCACGACAGGGGGAGGAGCAGTTCTTC	CASSRQGEEQFF
TRBV7-9	TRBD2	NA	TRBJ2-5	TGTGCCAGCAGCCAAAGTACTAGCGGGGCACAGACCCAGTACTTC	CASSQSTSGAQTQYF
TRBV11-2	NA	few	TRBJ2-7	TGTGCCAGCAGCTTAGCCGGGGGGCCTTACGAGCAGTACTTC	CASSLAGGPYEQYF
TRBV5-6	TRBD1	few	TRBJ1-3	TGTGCCAGCAGCCCGGGGACAGGGGAACGTCGAAACACCATATATTTT	CASSPGTGERRNTIYF
TRBV6-1	NA	NA	TRBJ2-7	TGTGCCAGCATCGCGGGGTGTACCTACGAGCAGTACTTC	CASIAGCTYEQYF
TRBV6-5	NA	NA	TRBJ1-5	TGTGCCAGCGGAGGGGTGAGAGGTCAGCCCCAGCATTTT	CASGGVRGQPQHF
TRBV30	TRBD2	NA	TRBJ2-2	TGTGCCTGGGCTGGCGGGGGGGCCACCGGGGAGCTGTTTTTT	CAWAGGGATGELFF
TRBV18	NA	NA	TRBJ1-1	TGTGCCAGCTCACCAACGGGTTTTAAGAACACTGAAGCTTTCTTT	CASSPTGFKNTEAFF
TRBV5-1	NA	NA	TRBJ2-3	TGCGCCAGCAGCTTGGGTAGTCGTGGGAGGGATACGCAGTATTTT	CASSLGSRGRDTQYF
TRBV7-2	TRBD1	once	TRBJ1-4	TGTGCCAGCAGCTTAGGACCCGGGACAGTCGGCGCAACTAATGAAAAACTGTTTTTT	CASSLGPGTVGATNEKLFF
TRBV27	TRBD1	NA	TRBJ2-6	TGTGCCAGCAGGATACAGGGGCCAAACTCTGGGGCCAACGTCCTGACTTTC	CASRIQGPNSGANVLTF
TRBV6-6	NA	few	TRBJ1-1	TGTGCCAGCAGTTACTCAGAGGGATTCTCTGAAGCTTTCTTT	CASSYSEGFSEAFF
TRBV6-6	TRBD2	NA	TRBJ2-5	TGTGCCAGCAGTGAGCGGGGGGGCCGGGAGACCCAGTACTTC	CASSERGGRETQYF
TRBV2	TRBD1	NA	TRBJ2-7	TGTGCCACAACGGGACAGTCTGGGTCCGAGCAGTACTTC	CATTGQSGSEQYF
TRBV19	TRBD2	NA	TRBJ2-2	TGTGCCACGGGGGGAACGAACACCGGGGAGCTGTTTTTT	CATGGTNTGELFF
TRBV9	TRBD2	few	TRBJ2-1	TGTGCCAGCAGCGTAGGATTTCCCGGGACTAGCGGGGGGGCCTACAATGAGCAGTTCTTC	CASSVGFPGTSGGAYNEQFF
TRBV7-2	NA	few	TRBJ1-3	TGTGCCAGCAGCTTAGCCGTATCCTCTTCTCTTGGAAACACCATATATTTT	CASSLAVSSSLGNTIYF
TRBV5-1	NA	NA	TRBJ2-6	TGCGCCAGCAGCTTTCAGGGGTGGAGCTCTGGGGCCAACGTCCTGACTTTC	CASSFQGWSSGANVLTF
TRBV10-3	TRBD2	NA	TRBJ2-7	TGTGCCATCAGGCCTAGCGGGGGGGCCTACGAGCAGTACTTC	CAIRPSGGAYEQYF
TRBV7-3	NA	NA	TRBJ1-6	TGTGCCAGCAGCTTATATGGGGGGGACAATTCACCCCTCCACTTT	CASSLYGGDNSPLHF
TRBV9	NA	NA	TRBJ2-6	TGTGCCAGCAGCGTAGAGGGAGGTTTGGTAAGTGGGGCCAACGTCCTGACTTTC	CASSVEGGLVSGANVLTF
TRBV6-1	NA	few	TRBJ1-2	TGTGCCAGCAGTGAGATGTTCGGGGCTAACTATGGCTACACCTTC	CASSEMFGANYGYTF
TRBV28	NA	NA	TRBJ1-2	TGTGCCAGCATGGCAGGGTTTGCTGGCTACACCTTC	CASMAGFAGYTF
TRBV19	TRBD2	NA	TRBJ2-5	TGTGCCAGTAGTAGGCGGGGGGGCCTAGAGACCCAGTACTTC	CASSRRGGLETQYF
TRBV27	TRBD1	NA	TRBJ2-7	TGTGCCAGCAGTTCGCCCGGGACAGCCGCCTACGAGCAGTACTTC	CASSSPGTAAYEQYF
TRBV5-1	TRBD1	NA	TRBJ2-6	TGCGCCAGCAGCTTGCCCTTCCCGACAGGGGGAATTTCTGGGGCCAACGTCCTGACTTTC	CASSLPFPTGGISGANVLTF
TRBV7-9	TRBD2	NA	TRBJ2-7	TGTTCCAGCAGCTCCCCGGAGGGGACTAGTCCCTACGAGCAGTACTTC	CSSSSPEGTSPYEQYF
TRBV30	TRBD1	once	TRBJ1-5	TGTGCCTGGAGTGTCCAGGGGGATCAGCCCCAGCATTTT	CAWSVQGDQPQHF
TRBV19	TRBD1	once	TRBJ1-1	TGTGCCAGTAGTAACCTCCAGGGGGAGGACACTGAAGCTTTCTTT	CASSNLQGEDTEAFF
TRBV29-1	NA	NA	TRBJ1-1	TGCAGCGCGGGGGATTGGACTGAAGCTTTCTTT	CSAGDWTEAFF